The rows below give T cell receptor beta chains drawn from one sample of a study of CD8+ T cells in alopecia areata. This table comes from immunoSEQ multiplex PCR, and its TCRdb copy is limited to in-frame clones, with some not included. The repertoire holds about 120,000 clones, with about 46% as singletons. Specimen: NKG2D-low CD8+ T cells sorted from blood. All receptors derive from a human donor with alopecia areata. Both conserved end residues are part of each CDR3. The D gene is left open where the match is weak. Clone size, where shown, is once, few, many, or a class for clones that have expanded.

TRBV29-1	TRBD1	.	TRBJ2-5	TGCAGCGTTGCAGGGGGCGAAACCCAAGAGACCCAGTACTTC	CSVAGGETQETQYF
TRBV4-1	TRBD1	.	TRBJ1-2	TGCGCCAGCAGCCAAGAGGGGGGACAGCACTATGGCTACACCTTC	CASSQEGGQHYGYTF
TRBV29-1	TRBD1	once	TRBJ1-3	TGCAGCGTTCCTACAGGGGATTCCGTATATTTT	CSVPTGDSVYF
TRBV9	.	once	TRBJ2-1	TGTGCCAGCAGCGGCCACAGGGTAATATCCGACAATGAGCAGTTCTTC	CASSGHRVISDNEQFF
TRBV6-5	TRBD2	.	TRBJ2-5	TGTGCCAGCAGTTACAGCAGCGGGAGTGGTGAGACCCAGTACTTC	CASSYSSGSGETQYF
TRBV29-1	TRBD1	.	TRBJ2-7	TGCAGCGTTGCCGGGACAGATACCTACGAGCAGTACTTC	CSVAGTDTYEQYF
TRBV25-1	.	.	TRBJ2-1	TGTGCCAGCAGTGCGACTTTTGGAGCGACCCCCTACAATGAGCAGTTCTTC	CASSATFGATPYNEQFF
TRBV15	.	.	TRBJ2-7	TGTGCCACCTCAGGCCCTTCCTACGAGCAGTACTTC	CATSGPSYEQYF
TRBV29-1	.	few	TRBJ2-2	TGCAGCGTTGAGGACCTAGAAACCGGGGAGCTGTTTTTT	CSVEDLETGELFF
TRBV29-1	.	.	TRBJ2-7	TGCAGCGTTGACGGGGGGCCATACGAGCAGTACTTC	CSVDGGPYEQYF
TRBV7-9	TRBD1	few	TRBJ2-1	TGTGCCAGCAGCTTAGAAGTGGACAGGCTCTACAATGAGCAGTTCTTC	CASSLEVDRLYNEQFF
TRBV7-2	TRBD2	few	TRBJ2-7	TGTGCCAGCAGCCTAGGACTAGCGGGAGGTCCCGCCGAGCAGTACTTC	CASSLGLAGGPAEQYF
TRBV7-9	.	.	TRBJ2-5	TGTGCCAGCAGCGAGCCAGAAGAGACCCAGTACTTC	CASSEPEETQYF
TRBV29-1	.	few	TRBJ1-2	TGCAGCGTTGATGGCCGGGACGCGGATGGCTACACCTTC	CSVDGRDADGYTF
TRBV29-1	.	.	TRBJ2-3	TGCAGCGCCACTGGCGGCCTTGTTCAAGATACGCAGTATTTT	CSATGGLVQDTQYF
TRBV7-9	.	.	TRBJ1-5	TGTGCCAGCAGCTTAGGAAATCAGCCCCAGCATTTT	CASSLGNQPQHF
TRBV29-1	.	once	TRBJ1-2	TGCAGCGTTGAAGATAAGGGTTCGAACTATGGCTACACCTTC	CSVEDKGSNYGYTF
TRBV29-1	TRBD1	few	TRBJ1-2	TGCAGCGTTGGATCGACAGGGGTACATTCTAACTATGGCTACACCTTC	CSVGSTGVHSNYGYTF
TRBV29-1	.	.	TRBJ2-3	TGCAGCGCCACCGGGACTCCCACTAGCACAGATACGCAGTATTTT	CSATGTPTSTDTQYF
TRBV5-1	TRBD1	.	TRBJ2-3	TGCGCCAGCATCTTCGGACAGGGCACAGATACGCAGTATTTT	CASIFGQGTDTQYF
TRBV5-1	TRBD2	.	TRBJ2-2	TGCGCCAGCAGCTTGGATCAAGCGGGAGTGGGAACCGGGGAGCTGTTTTTT	CASSLDQAGVGTGELFF
TRBV30	.	.	TRBJ1-2	TGTGCCTGGAGTGTAGCGGGCCACTATGGCTACACCTTC	CAWSVAGHYGYTF
TRBV13	.	.	TRBJ2-1	TGTGCCAGCAGCACCAGGGGTATTGAGCAGTTCTTC	CASSTRGIEQFF